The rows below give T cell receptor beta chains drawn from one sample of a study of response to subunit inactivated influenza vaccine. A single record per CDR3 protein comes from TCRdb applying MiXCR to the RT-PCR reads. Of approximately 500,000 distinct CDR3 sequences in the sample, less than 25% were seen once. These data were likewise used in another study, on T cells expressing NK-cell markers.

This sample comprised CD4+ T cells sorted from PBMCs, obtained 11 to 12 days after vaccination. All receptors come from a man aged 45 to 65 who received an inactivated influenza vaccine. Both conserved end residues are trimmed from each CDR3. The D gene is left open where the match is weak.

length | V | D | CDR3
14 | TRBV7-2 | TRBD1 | ASSLQGQGSYNEQF
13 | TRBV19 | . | ASSPSDAMNTEAF
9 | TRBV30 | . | AWSVKPEAF
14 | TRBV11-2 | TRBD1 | ASSLVGTAVHYGYT
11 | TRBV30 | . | AWTGTSQSPLH
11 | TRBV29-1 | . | SVVGQGRETQY
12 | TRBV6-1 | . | ASKTGDGVKGYT
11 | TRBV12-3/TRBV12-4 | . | ASSWGEGYGYT
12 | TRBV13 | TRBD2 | ASRAGVYTGELF
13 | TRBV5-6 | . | ASSLVVGDQETQY
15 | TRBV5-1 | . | ASSLAGQAVSWETQY
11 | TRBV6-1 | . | AAARTTNEKLF
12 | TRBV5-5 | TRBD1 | ASSGGTGVYEQY
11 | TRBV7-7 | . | ASSRRDGEAQY
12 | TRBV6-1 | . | ASSSGQTNSPLH
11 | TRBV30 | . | AWGKEGPDEQF
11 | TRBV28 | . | ASMAESPYEQY
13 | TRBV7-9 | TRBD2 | ASTQSGAWAYEQY
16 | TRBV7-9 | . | ASSLYPPIGSLNTEAF
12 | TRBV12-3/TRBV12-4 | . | ASRPTPSGAIQY
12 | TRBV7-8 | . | ASSIGTANTEAF
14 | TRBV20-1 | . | SARVYLSSGANVLT
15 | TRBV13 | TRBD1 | ASSPRSDRGRPGELF
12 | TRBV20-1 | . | SARKEGMNTEAF
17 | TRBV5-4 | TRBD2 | ASSFSRGSGGAAYNEQF
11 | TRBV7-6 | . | APDTAGSGELF
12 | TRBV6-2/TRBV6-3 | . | ASSYRGNTGELF
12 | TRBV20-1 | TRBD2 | SASTGTTSYEQY
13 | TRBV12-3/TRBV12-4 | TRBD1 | ASSFSDRDHQPQH
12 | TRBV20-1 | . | SAGTGLMNTEAF
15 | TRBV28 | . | ASSRKGVLFSYNEQF
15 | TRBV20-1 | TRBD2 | SARGLYSGGAWDEQF
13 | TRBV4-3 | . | ASSQEGERGNEQF
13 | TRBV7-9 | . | ASSLRRQRTDTQY
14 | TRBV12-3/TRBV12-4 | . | ASSPEARPLGAEAF
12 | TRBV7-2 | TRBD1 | ASSESTGSYEQY
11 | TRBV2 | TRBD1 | ASNGQGVNEQF
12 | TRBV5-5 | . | ASSLKAETYEQY
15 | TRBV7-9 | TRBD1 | ASSVSLGGDRAYEQY
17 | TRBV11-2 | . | ASSWGWGTGTSSTDTQY
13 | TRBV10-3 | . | AISESGVGGYEQY
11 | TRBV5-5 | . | ASKLEGTNIQY
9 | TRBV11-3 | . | ASSGRGEQF
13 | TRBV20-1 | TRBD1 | SATYLGQSSDTQY
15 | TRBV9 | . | ASSPRWRVRNPETQY
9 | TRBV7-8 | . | ASGDPYEQY
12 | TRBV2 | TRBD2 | ASSEGRDRDEQY
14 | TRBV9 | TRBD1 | ASTLGPGQGAETQY
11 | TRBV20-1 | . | SARRQGGYEQY
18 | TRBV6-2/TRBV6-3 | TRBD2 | ASSPHVRTSGRRWDYEQY
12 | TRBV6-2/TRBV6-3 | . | ASSYVGGNGELF
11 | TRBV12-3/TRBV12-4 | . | ASSRGQGSEQY
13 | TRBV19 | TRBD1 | ASRSGQGRTDTQY
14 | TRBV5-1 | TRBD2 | ASSSVLAGGYNEQF
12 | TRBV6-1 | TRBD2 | ASTNPGLAWEQY